One T cell receptor (beta chain) is described in this entry. Its antigen is not known. The entry originates in a study of blood T cells in healthy people across ages. Then a second PCR, running roughly 7 to 11 cycles, was carried out with a sample-barcoded 5' primer and a J-beta primer mix. Each cDNA molecule carried a tag from a template-switch adaptor that contained 12 random nucleotides. TCRdb passed the 5' RACE reads through MiXCR, listing each CDR3 protein once. The sample carries some 290,000 distinct CDR3 sequences, 25% to 30% recorded once. Study-level results: With unsorted PBMCs, a conclusive comparison of naive versus antigen-experienced cells was not possible.

Germline-derived CDR1 and CDR2 are SNHLY and FYNNEI. The CDR3 loop spans 14 amino acids. V trimming: 6 bases; J trimming: 2 bases; junction bases outside the gene matches: 4. The clonotype comes from a woman in her seventies in good health. The sequencing input was blood. The chain employs TRBV2 and TRBJ1-5; TRBD1 matches 7 bases. CDR3 region: CASRIGTGNQPQHF. Here the CDR3 DNA reads TGTGCCAGCAGGATAGGGACAGGCAATCAGCCCCAGCATTTT.